The source of this T cell receptor beta chain is a study of CD8 T cells in ankylosing spondylitis. Study-wide findings and caveats: There was reportedly significant enrichment of clones that were disease-linked in matched ankylosing spondylitis synovial fluid. In reactive arthritis synovial fluid and blood, some motif variants had been reported before. Blood from ankylosing spondylitis patients appeared to carry a characteristic roughly 8-variant TCR beta motif.

The V gene's germline CDR1 is MNHNS and CDR2 SASEGT. The CDR3 sequence is 16 residues long. The V end lost 1 base, the J end lost 0 bases, and 13 bases lay between the germline ends. Each TCR beta library was made by quantitative 5'-RACE that incorporated molecular barcodes. TCRdb analysed the 5' RACE reads with MiXCR anew, one entry per CDR3 protein. The sample includes roughly 350,000 distinct CDR3 sequences, approximately 8% of them seen just once. This clonotype was detected many times. Its antigen is as yet unknown. The specimen was blood, either unsorted or a sorted T cell fraction (not recorded which). The J gene is TRBJ2-7, the V gene TRBV6-1; D uncertain. The origin of this receptor is a male donor with ankylosing spondylitis. The CDR3 spells CASSEVRYPSSYEQYF. CDR3 in DNA: TGTGCCAGCAGTGAAGTCCGGTACCCCAGCTCCTACGAGCAGTACTTC.